The present TCR beta chain was sequenced within a study of blood T cell repertoires in COVID-19. Study overall: Collection of acute and convalescent COVID-19 samples took place in the United States, Italy and Spain.

Libraries were prepared by immunoSEQ multiplex PCR; TCRdb keeps only in-frame clonotypes and omits some of them. This table holds tens of thousands of clones, less than 75% found once. CDR1 is MDHEN, CDR2 SYDVKM, per germline. The length of the CDR3 is 15 residues. V lost 8 bases, J lost 3 bases, and 8 bases stayed unmatched. The sequence was collected from a woman aged 45-65 years with active or convalescent COVID-19. Sample: peripheral blood. The V call is TRBV28, the J call TRBJ2-3; TRBD2 matches at 10 bases. The CDR3 loop is CASGFSSGSTDTQYF. CDR3 coding DNA: TGTGCCAGCGGGTTCTCTAGCGGGAGTACAGATACGCAGTATTTT. Combining the CDR3 with reference TRBV28 and TRBJ2-3 gives the whole variable domain DVKVTQSSRYLVKRTGEKVFLECVQDMDHENMFWYRQDPGLGLRLIYFSYDVKMKEKGDIPEGYSVSREKKERFSLILESASTNQTSMYLCASGFSSGSTDTQYFGPGTRLTVL.